The 30 T cell receptor beta chains below come from one sample, sequenced in a study of blood T cell repertoires in COVID-19. The protocol was immunoSEQ multiplex PCR, while the TCRdb copy is restricted to in-frame clones and leaves out a portion. The data contain approximately 100,000 clones, 84% of them singletons. Input material: peripheral blood. Receptors originate from a man aged 55 to 70 with acute or convalescent COVID-19.

This clone was observed a few times. The V and J genes are TRBV12-3 or TRBV12-4 and TRBJ1-4, with 8 nucleotides matching TRBD1. The CDR3 runs 12 residues. With 7 bases clipped from V and 13 bases from J, the junction kept 8 bases outside the gene matches. In DNA form, the CDR3 reads TGTGCCAGCACCTCTTCAGGGGGCGGACTGTTTTTT. Encoded protein: CASTSSGGGLFF.

The gene calls are TRBV24-1 and TRBJ2-1; 9 bases fit TRBD2. V lost 4 bases to trimming and J lost 3 bases; unmatched junction nucleotides: 6. The CDR3 runs 16 residues. Germline V lookup: CDR1 KGHDR, CDR2 SFDVKD. The CDR3 loop reads CATSDSLAGNYNEQFF. CDR3 nucleotides: TGTGCCACCAGTGACAGTCTAGCGGGGAACTACAATGAGCAGTTCTTC.

The V and J genes are TRBV7-8 and TRBJ2-7, with TRBD2 matching over 10 bases. J was trimmed by 6 bases and V by 5 bases; bases with no gene match: 25. Per germline, CDR1 SGHVS and CDR2 FQNEAQ. The CDR3 contains 20 residues. The CDR3 here is CASSPPLAGALAFSYLEQYF. In DNA form, the CDR3 reads TGTGCCAGCAGCCCTCCTCTAGCGGGAGCTCTAGCGTTCAGCTATCTCGAGCAGTACTTC. Using reference TRBV7-8 and TRBJ2-7 for the parts outside the CDR3, the full variable domain is GAGVSQSPRYKVAKRGQDVALRCDPISGHVSLFWYQQALGQGPEFLTYFQNEAQLDKSGLPSDRFFAERPEGSVSTLKIQRTQQEDSAVYLCASSPPLAGALAFSYLEQYFGPGTRLTVT.

This clone was counted a single time. The genes are TRBV14 and TRBJ2-2; no clear D. The length of the CDR3 is 17 residues. Trimming left V 1 base short and J 1 base short, with 13 bases between. CDR1 and CDR2 (germline): SGHDN, FVKESK. The chain's CDR3 is CASSQAFTLGNTGELFF. In DNA form, the CDR3 reads TGTGCCAGCAGCCAAGCTTTTACGCTAGGGAACACCGGGGAGCTGTTTTTT.

In nucleotides, the CDR3 is TGTGCCAGCAGCTTGGGACAGGGGGCGAGAGAGACCCAGTACTTC. Translation: CASSLGQGARETQYF. This chain joins TRBV7-2 and TRBJ2-5; TRBD1 matches at 12 bases. The V gene end was trimmed by 3 bases and the J gene end by 4 bases; junction bases not matched to a gene: 3. This CDR3 region has 15 residues. The germline V gene has CDR1 SGHTA and CDR2 FQGNSA.

This chain joins TRBV12-3 or TRBV12-4 and TRBJ1-1; possible D gene TRBD1, 6 bases. This CDR3 has 13 amino acids. Trimming took 3 bases from V and 4 from J, leaving 9 bases between them. CDR3 nucleotides: TGTGCCAGCAGTTTTCAGGGGAGCACTGAAGCTTTCTTT. Amino acids: CASSFQGSTEAFF.

V is TRBV4-1 and J is TRBJ1-1, with TRBD1 identical over 7 bases. Germline values: CDR1 MGHRA, CDR2 YSYEKL. The J segment lost 6 bases and the V segment lost 3 bases, leaving 10 bases of the junction unmatched. The CDR3 has 15 amino acids. As DNA, the CDR3 is TGCGCCAGCAGCCAGAATCATGGGACAGACCCTGAAGCTTTCTTT. The encoded protein is CASSQNHGTDPEAFF.

The CDR3 region has the DNA TGCGCCAGCTGCCTAGCGGGCTACACCGGGGAGCTGTTTTTT. It is translated as CASCLAGYTGELFF. This sequence joins TRBV5-1 and TRBJ2-2; 8 bases are shared with TRBD2. This CDR3 spans 14 amino acids. V shed 7 bases and J 3 bases; nucleotides not matched to a gene: 5. Germline V gene sequence: CDR1 SGHRS, CDR2 YFSETQ. Together with reference TRBV5-1 and TRBJ2-2, the CDR3 gives the full variable domain: KAGVTQTPRYLIKTRGQQVTLSCSPISGHRSVSWYQQTPGQGLQFLFEYFSETQRNKGNFPGRFSGRQFSNSRSEMNVSTLELGDSALYLCASCLAGYTGELFFGEGSRLTVL.

The V and J genes are TRBV24-1 and TRBJ1-5; 8 bases line up with TRBD1. CDR1 and CDR2 from the germline V gene are KGHDR and SFDVKD. After removal of 3 bases from V and 1 base from J, the junction contained 4 bases not matched to a gene. The CDR3 is 16 residues long. This CDR3 is CATSDATGGSNQPQHF. The DNA of the CDR3 is TGTGCCACCAGTGATGCTACAGGGGGAAGCAATCAGCCCCAGCATTTT.

CDR3 in amino acids: CASSQQGITEAFF. The CDR3 nucleotides read TGTGCCAGCAGCCAGCAGGGGATCACTGAAGCTTTCTTT. This chain joins TRBV5-6 and TRBJ1-1, with a possible D match to TRBD1 (6 bases). Germline lookup yields CDR1 SGHDT and CDR2 YYEEEE. The CDR3 totals 13 residues. Trimming removed 4 bases from V and 4 bases from J, with 11 bases in between.

The chain combines TRBV19 with TRBJ2-2, with 8 bases that match TRBD1. After removal of 7 bases from V and 0 bases from J, the junction contained 10 bases not matched to a gene. The CDR3 totals 17 residues. The germline gives CDR1 LNHDA, CDR2 SQIVND (reference sequence). The CDR3, as DNA: TGTGCCAGTACCTCGGACAGGGTTGAAGCGAACACCGGGGAGCTGTTTTTT. Protein: CASTSDRVEANTGELFF.

V is TRBV3-1 (or the pseudogene TRBV3-2) and J is TRBJ2-3, with 7 bases matching TRBD2. The CDR3 consists of 17 residues. The junction had 9 bases not matched to a gene; V was cut back by 1 base and J by 2 bases. CDR1 is LGHDT and CDR2 is YNNKEL in the germline V gene (reference sequence). CDR3 coding DNA: TGTGCCAGCAGCCAAGCAAGGAGGGAGGGAGACACAGATACGCAGTATTTT. As protein: CASSQARREGDTDTQYF.

This chain uses TRBV4-3 with TRBJ1-1; tentatively, D is TRBD1 (5 bases). The CDR3 has 15 amino acids. Trimming cost V 1 base and J 9 bases, with 18 bases left between them. Germline values: CDR1 LGHNA, CDR2 YSLEER. The CDR3 DNA sequence: TGCGCCAGCAGCCAAGGTTCAGGGATGCGATCCCAAGCTTTCTTT. This sequence encodes CASSQGSGMRSQAFF.

In its sample, this clone was seen a few times. V gene TRBV11-2 combines with J gene TRBJ1-3, with D uncertain. Germline V gene data show CDR1 as SGHAT and CDR2 as FQNNGV. Trimming removed 1 base at V and 0 bases at J, with 13 bases between. This CDR3 has 17 residues. CDR3 nucleotide sequence: TGTGCCAGCAGCTTAGTGCCGGGTTATAGCTCTGGAAACACCATATATTTT. It encodes CASSLVPGYSSGNTIYF.

This clone was seen a few times. The chain combines TRBV18 with TRBJ2-7; 14 bases are shared with TRBD2. V lost 2 bases, J lost 2 bases, and 5 bases stayed unmatched. From germline, CDR1 is KGHSH and CDR2 LQKENI. This CDR3 is built from 17 residues. The CDR3, as DNA: TGTGCCAGCTCACCAGCCGGGACTAGCGGGAGTCCCTACGAGCAGTACTTC. The encoded protein is CASSPAGTSGSPYEQYF.

About this clone: One junction end disagrees with the germline gene, perhaps due to a read error. The V call is TRBV19, the J call TRBJ1-2, with TRBD1 matching over 7 bases. Per germline, CDR1 LNHDA and CDR2 SQIVND (reference sequence). The CDR3 has 12 amino acids. The CDR3 DNA reads TGTGCCAGTACCAGGGGGTTGGATGGGTACACCTTC. Its translation is CASTRGLDGYTF.

The chain couples TRBV28 to TRBJ2-1; weak D call: TRBD2 (6 bases). The CDR3 is 12 residues long. The germline gives CDR1 MDHEN, CDR2 SYDVKM. Deletions cut 7 bases from V and 9 bases from J, with 13 bases between. The CDR3 sequence is CASNLLAGEQFF. The DNA for the CDR3 is TGTGCCAGCAACCTACTAGCTGGTGAGCAGTTCTTC.

V usage is TRBV6-2 or TRBV6-3 and J usage is TRBJ2-5; 11 bases align to TRBD2. V gave up 5 bases and J gave up 9 bases; unmatched junction bases: 14. The CDR3 covers 16 residues. The germline V gene encodes CDR1 MNHEY and CDR2 SVGEGT. The CDR3: CASSPRIAGGRLPQYF. DNA of the CDR3: TGTGCCAGCAGTCCCCGGATAGCGGGAGGGCGATTGCCCCAGTACTTC.

The chain is built from TRBV10-2 and TRBJ1-6, with D perhaps matching TRBD1 (5 bases). Looked up from germline, CDR1 is WSHSY and CDR2 is SAAADI. This CDR3 comprises 16 residues. Trimming took 5 bases from V and 8 from J, leaving 19 bases between them. This chain's CDR3 is CASSFSSEPGDSPLHF. Here the CDR3 DNA reads TGCGCCAGCAGTTTTTCGTCAGAACCGGGGGATTCACCCCTCCACTTT.

J is TRBJ2-6 and V is TRBV28; the match to TRBD2 covers 7 bases. CDR3 length: 19 residues. V lost 3 bases to trimming and J lost 0 bases; unmatched junction nucleotides: 11. Germline V gene lookup returns CDR1 MDHEN and CDR2 SYDVKM. This CDR3 reads CASSFVLGRESSGANVLTF. In DNA, the CDR3 is TGTGCCAGCAGTTTTGTCCTTGGGCGGGAGAGCTCTGGGGCCAACGTCCTGACTTTC. The complete variable domain, with remaining parts taken from reference TRBV28 and TRBJ2-6, reads DVKVTQSSRYLVKRTGEKVFLECVQDMDHENMFWYRQDPGLGLRLIYFSYDVKMKEKGDIPEGYSVSREKKERFSLILESASTNQTSMYLCASSFVLGRESSGANVLTFGAGSRLTVL.

The chain recombines TRBV19 with TRBJ1-2; maybe TRBD1 (6 bases). This CDR3 has 14 residues. Germline V CDR1 and CDR2: LNHDA, SQIVND (reference sequence). Trimming stripped 3 bases from V and 8 bases from J, with 16 bases between. The CDR3 is CASSIGLGGFGYTF. The CDR3 DNA reads TGTGCCAGTAGTATCGGGCTAGGGGGATTCGGCTACACCTTC.

This sequence joins TRBV29-1 and TRBJ1-2; maybe TRBD1 (5 bases). This CDR3 comprises 11 residues. Per germline, CDR1 SQVTM and CDR2 ANQGSEA. The V and J ends lost 6 bases and 2 bases respectively, with 7 bases between them. CDR3 nucleotide sequence: TGCAGCGTGGAGGGGAACTATGGCTACACCTTC. Protein: CSVEGNYGYTF.

V gene TRBV5-5 combines with J gene TRBJ2-7; 9 nucleotides line up with TRBD2. CDR1 is SGHKS, CDR2 YYEKEE, per germline (reference sequence). J was trimmed by 3 bases and V by 0 bases; bases with no gene match: 4. The CDR3 covers 15 residues. The chain's CDR3 is CASSLVLAGHYEQYF. The DNA for the CDR3 is TGTGCCAGCAGCTTGGTGCTAGCGGGACACTACGAGCAGTACTTC.

The V and J genes are TRBV6-5 and TRBJ1-3; D remains unclear. Between the trimmed V and J ends, which lost 6 bases and 2 bases, there was a span of 14 bases. This CDR3 is built from 15 residues. The germline gives CDR1 MNHEY, CDR2 SVGAGI. The CDR3 DNA follows: TGTGCCAGCAGCTACAGAGGCGGGGCTGGAAACACCATATATTTT. Translating gives CASSYRGGAGNTIYF.

J is TRBJ2-3 and V is TRBV6-5; D is perhaps TRBD1 (6 bases). This CDR3 is 13 amino acids long. Trimming removed 2 bases at V and 3 bases at J, with 6 bases between. Germline loops: CDR1 MNHEY, CDR2 SVGAGI. CDR3 sequence reads: CASSYRGTDTQYF. The CDR3, as DNA: TGTGCCAGCAGTTACAGGGGGACAGATACGCAGTATTTT.

This clone was seen a handful of times. The rearrangement uses TRBV28 and TRBJ2-2, with D possibly TRBD2 on 5 matching bases. Germline values: CDR1 MDHEN, CDR2 SYDVKM. This CDR3 has 20 residues. V lost 5 bases, J lost 1 base, and 26 bases lay in between. The CDR3 reads CASSPFGRMGGGLNTGELFF. CDR3 DNA sequence: TGTGCCAGCAGTCCGTTTGGGAGAATGGGTGGCGGGCTGAACACCGGGGAGCTGTTTTTT. Full variable domain (rest looked up from reference TRBV28 and TRBJ2-2): DVKVTQSSRYLVKRTGEKVFLECVQDMDHENMFWYRQDPGLGLRLIYFSYDVKMKEKGDIPEGYSVSREKKERFSLILESASTNQTSMYLCASSPFGRMGGGLNTGELFFGEGSRLTVL.

The V gene is TRBV24-1, the J gene TRBJ2-3; D call uncertain. Trimming cost V 6 bases and J 2 bases, with 8 bases left between them. The CDR3 spans 13 residues. Germline V gene sequence: CDR1 KGHDR, CDR2 SFDVKD. For the CDR3, the DNA is TGTGCCACCAGTCGAGACACCACAGATACGCAGTATTTT. It yields the protein CATSRDTTDTQYF.

The chain carries TRBV9 and TRBJ1-1, with 7 bases matching TRBD1. Losses at the gene ends were 4 bases for V and 7 bases for J; bases not matched to a gene: 10. Germline V lookup: CDR1 SGDLS, CDR2 YYNGEE. The CDR3 has 14 residues. CDR3 sequence: CASSQGGASDEAFF. The CDR3 DNA sequence: TGTGCCAGCAGCCAGGGGGGAGCAAGCGATGAAGCTTTCTTT.

The chain couples TRBV7-9 to TRBJ2-4, with D hard to call. The germline V gene has CDR1 SEHNR and CDR2 FQNEAQ (reference sequence). The CDR3 runs 13 residues. The germline V and J ends were trimmed by 5 bases and 6 bases, with 11 bases remaining between them. The CDR3 sequence: CASSLGSLNIQYF. In DNA, the CDR3 is TGTGCCAGCAGCCTCGGGTCCTTAAACATTCAGTACTTC.

The chain joins TRBV28 to TRBJ2-5, with D unclear. This CDR3 is 13 amino acids long. In germline, CDR1 is MDHEN, CDR2 SYDVKM. V lost 5 bases, J lost 2 bases, and 9 bases lay in between. The CDR3 loop reads CASSLSVQETQYF. The CDR3 region has the DNA TGTGCCAGCAGTCTGTCTGTTCAAGAGACCCAGTACTTC.